Shown below are 2 T cell receptor beta chains from a single sample sequenced in a study of response to subunit inactivated influenza vaccine. Using its own MiXCR run on the RT-PCR reads, TCRdb lists one record per CDR3 protein. Of 450,000 to 600,000 distinct CDR3 sequences listed, around 7.9% are singletons. The starting material was PBMCs from blood, obtained around 25 months after vaccination. Receptors originate from a man aged 50-75 years who received an inactivated influenza vaccine.

The chain combines TRBV28 with TRBJ2-2, with D maybe TRBD2 (5 bases). The CDR3 totals 15 residues. From germline, CDR1 is MDHEN and CDR2 SYDVKM. V gave up 1 base and J gave up 7 bases, with 13 bases separating them. CDR3 protein: CASSLLASLNGELFF. The CDR3 nucleotides are TGTGCCAGCAGTTTATTGGCTAGCTTGAACGGGGAGCTGTTTTTT.

There are many counts of this clonotype. DNA of the CDR3: TGTGCCAGCAGCTCGGGACTAGATACGCAGTATTTT. Encoded protein: CASSSGLDTQYF. The rearrangement uses TRBV7-3 and TRBJ2-3; possible D gene TRBD2, 6 bases. Trimming took off 4 bases at V and 5 bases at J, with 7 bases between the two ends. The germline gives CDR1 SGHTA, CDR2 FQGTGA. This CDR3 is 12 amino acids long.